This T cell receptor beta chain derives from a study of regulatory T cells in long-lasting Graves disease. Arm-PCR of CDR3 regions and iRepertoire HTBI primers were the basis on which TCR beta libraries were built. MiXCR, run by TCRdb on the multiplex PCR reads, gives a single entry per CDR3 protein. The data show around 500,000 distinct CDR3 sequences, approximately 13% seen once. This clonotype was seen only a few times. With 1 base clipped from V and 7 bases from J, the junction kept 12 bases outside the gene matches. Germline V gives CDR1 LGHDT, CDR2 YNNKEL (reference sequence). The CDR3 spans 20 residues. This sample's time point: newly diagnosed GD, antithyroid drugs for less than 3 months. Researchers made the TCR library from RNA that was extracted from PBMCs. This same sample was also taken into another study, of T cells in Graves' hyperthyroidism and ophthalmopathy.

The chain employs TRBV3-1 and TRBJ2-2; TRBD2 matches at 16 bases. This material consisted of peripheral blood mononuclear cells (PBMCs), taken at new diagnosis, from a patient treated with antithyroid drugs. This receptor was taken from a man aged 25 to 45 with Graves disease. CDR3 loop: CASSQAPGTSGRAVVGELFF. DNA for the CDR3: TGTGCCAGCAGCCAAGCCCCCGGGACTAGCGGGAGGGCCGTTGTCGGGGAGCTGTTTTTT.